The clone carrying this TCR beta chain was seen a few times. Its antigen is not identified. Each CDR3 protein is one row after TCRdb ran MiXCR on the 5' RACE reads. The repertoire includes 450,000 to 650,000 distinct CDR3 sequences, about 20% of them detected once, and roughly an eighth sits in the top ten. This CDR3 spans 15 amino acids. V dropped 1 base and J dropped 10 bases, with 20 bases sitting between them. Germline V gene sequence: CDR1 SGHRS, CDR2 YFSETQ. The data stem from a study of T-cell memory formation after mild COVID-19. Study outcomes and limitations: The SARS-CoV-2 specificity of second-wave clones reaching peak at day 37 remained unverified. Researchers found some responding clones in pre-infection memory, a sign that cross-reactive memory joined.

This TCR came from an adult woman who had mild COVID-19 (a few samples of this study predate the infection). Cell type and time point are not known. Material for sequencing was PBMCs or a T cell subset sorted from them (not recorded which). The chain uses TRBV5-1 and TRBJ1-1; D gene unclear. This chain's CDR3 is CASSLYGDVNPTAFF. The CDR3 coding sequence is TGCGCCAGCAGCTTGTACGGAGATGTCAACCCGACAGCTTTCTTT.